The 22 T cell receptor beta chains listed next were all sequenced from one sample in a study of shared clonotypes between healthy human individuals. Repertoires were generated with immunoSEQ multiplex PCR, while TCRdb's copy carries only in-frame clones and drops some. The data hold about 2.3 million clones, with 93% observed a single time. The sequenced material came from naive CD4+ T cells from PBMCs. Indicated subset: CD45RA+ positively selected. The receptor set was obtained from a young man in good health. Some clones in this sample may be carry-over from other donors' samples.

The chain combines TRBV5-1 with TRBJ2-1, with a possible D match to TRBD2 (6 bases). V gave up 1 base and J gave up 6 bases, with 11 bases separating them. Germline CDR1 and CDR2: SGHRS and YFSETQ. The CDR3 is 14 amino acids. DNA for the CDR3: TGCGCCAGCAGCTTGTCACTAGCAAGCAATGAGCAGTTCTTC. This translates into CASSLSLASNEQFF.

The rearrangement joins TRBV6-5 to TRBJ2-3; perhaps D is TRBD1 or TRBD2 (6 bases each). CDR1 is MNHEY and CDR2 is SVGAGI in the germline V gene. This CDR3 has 15 residues. V was shortened by 2 bases and J by 9 bases, with 18 bases between the two germline ends. In DNA form, the CDR3 reads TGTGCCAGCAGTTACCGTGGGTCTGGAGGGGGGACGCAGTATTTT. Protein product: CASSYRGSGGGTQYF.

In the case of this clone: In the same sample, other DNA sequences code for this CDR3. The chain joins TRBV2 to TRBJ2-3; no firm D call. The germline CDR1 and CDR2 sequences are SNHLY and FYNNEI. V lost 3 bases to trimming and J lost 4 bases, with 2 bases between them. The CDR3 is 11 amino acids. CDR3 region: CASSEADTQYF. The CDR3 DNA follows: TGTGCCAGCAGTGAGGCAGATACGCAGTATTTT.

V gene TRBV5-1 combines with J gene TRBJ2-2; TRBD2 matches at 11 bases. Germline V gene data show CDR1 as SGHRS and CDR2 as YFSETQ. Trimming at V came to 1 base and at J to 1 base, leaving 9 bases not matched to a gene. CDR3 length: 19 amino acids. CDR3 coding DNA: TGCGCCAGCAGCTTGAGGGGGCTAGCGGGAGGAAAGAACACCGGGGAGCTGTTTTTT. It yields the protein CASSLRGLAGGKNTGELFF.

The rearrangement links TRBV18 to TRBJ2-6, with TRBD1 as a possible D gene (5 bases). CDR1 is KGHSH, CDR2 LQKENI, per germline. V was cut by 5 bases and J by 2 bases, with 10 bases left in between. This CDR3 spans 15 amino acids. CDR3 nucleotide sequence: TGTGCCAGCTCAGGGCAGGGAACTGGGGCCAACGTCCTGACTTTC. Its translation: CASSGQGTGANVLTF.

The chain joins TRBV10-2 to TRBJ2-1, with 7 bases identical to TRBD2. Germline V gene data show CDR1 as WSHSY and CDR2 as SAAADI. This CDR3 has 14 residues. V lost 8 bases, J lost 8 bases, and 12 bases stayed unmatched. The chain's CDR3 is CASRSAGGSYEQFF. CDR3 DNA sequence: TGCGCCAGCCGCAGTGCGGGCGGGAGCTATGAGCAGTTCTTC.

Comment on this clone: The identical CDR3 is also encoded by other nucleotide sequences in the sample. V gene TRBV7-9 combines with J gene TRBJ2-7; D perhaps matches TRBD2 (6 bases). This CDR3 has 14 amino acids. Germline V gene sequence: CDR1 SEHNR, CDR2 FQNEAQ (reference sequence). V lost 3 bases and J 0 bases, leaving 9 bases between the germline ends. The CDR3 coding sequence is TGTGCCAGCAGCTTTAGCGGTTCCTCCTACGAGCAGTACTTC. Its translation is CASSFSGSSYEQYF.

The V and J genes are TRBV7-3 and TRBJ2-2; the match to TRBD1 covers 10 bases. The germline gives CDR1 SGHTA, CDR2 FQGTGA. V was pared by 4 bases and J by 3 bases, with 5 bases of the junction left unmatched. The CDR3 loop spans 16 amino acids. The CDR3 loop reads CASSSHGTGDTGELFF. The CDR3 nucleotides read TGTGCCAGCAGCTCCCACGGGACAGGGGACACCGGGGAGCTGTTTTTT.

A note on this clone: Other DNA sequences in this sample translate to the same CDR3. The chain recombines TRBV18 with TRBJ1-2; tentatively, D is TRBD1 (5 bases). The germline CDR1 and CDR2 sequences are KGHSH and LQKENI. V dropped 5 bases and J dropped 3 bases, with 10 bases sitting between them. The CDR3 has 13 amino acids. CDR3 region: CASSAGTDYGYTF. CDR3 nucleotides: TGTGCCAGCTCAGCCGGGACGGACTATGGCTACACCTTC. The variable domain in full, with the rest retrieved from reference TRBV18 and TRBJ1-2, is NAGVMQNPRHLVRRRGQEARLRCSPMKGHSHVYWYRQLPEEGLKFMVYLQKENIIDESGMPKERFSAEFPKEGPSILRIQQVVRGDSAAYFCASSAGTDYGYTFGSGTRLTVV.

The chain joins TRBV6-1 to TRBJ2-7; 12 bases align to TRBD1. The CDR3 consists of 19 residues. Germline V gives CDR1 MNHNS, CDR2 SASEGT. Trimming took 4 bases from V and 0 from J; bases not matched to a gene: 13. CDR3 DNA sequence: TGTGCCAGCAGTGCTCGTGCCGGGACAGGGGGCAGGGGCTCCTACGAGCAGTACTTC. Translated: CASSARAGTGGRGSYEQYF.

The J gene is TRBJ2-1, the V gene TRBV7-7, with unresolved D. From germline, CDR1 is SSHAT and CDR2 FNYEAQ (reference sequence). V was cut by 1 base and J by 6 bases, with 28 bases left in between. The CDR3 loop spans 20 amino acids. CDR3 loop: CASSLVPIPVGLNFRNEQFF. The CDR3 nucleotides read TGTGCCAGCAGCTTAGTTCCTATTCCCGTCGGGTTAAACTTCCGCAATGAGCAGTTCTTC.

Notes on this clone: The sample has other DNA sequences that encode this CDR3 too. This chain joins TRBV18 and TRBJ1-3; D possibly corresponds to TRBD1 (5 bases). Trimming cost V 0 bases and J 2 bases, with 8 bases left between them. The CDR3 sequence is 15 residues long. Germline loops: CDR1 KGHSH, CDR2 LQKENI. The CDR3 nucleotides read TGTGCCAGCTCACCACCAGGGACGGCTGGAAACACCATATATTTT. This codes for CASSPPGTAGNTIYF.

The gene calls are TRBV6-5 and TRBJ2-2; TRBD2 might be the D (5 bases). CDR1 is MNHEY, CDR2 SVGAGI, per germline. V was cut by 6 bases and J by 5 bases, with 10 bases left in between. The CDR3 is 13 residues long. The CDR3 spells CASRWEWTGELFF. The CDR3 coding sequence is TGTGCCAGCAGGTGGGAGTGGACCGGGGAGCTGTTTTTT.

The chain links TRBV6-6 to TRBJ1-2, with 7 bases lining up with TRBD1. This CDR3 has 14 amino acids. V gave up 0 bases and J gave up 3 bases; unmatched junction bases: 1. CDR1 MNHNY and CDR2 SVGAGI come from the germline V gene (reference sequence). The CDR3 DNA follows: TGTGCCAGCAGTTACTCGGGACAGTACTATGGCTACACCTTC. This gives the protein CASSYSGQYYGYTF.

The sample holds a few counts of this clone. The same CDR3 also results from other DNA sequences found in this sample. The rearrangement uses TRBV5-4 and TRBJ1-1; D remains ambiguous. Per the germline V gene, CDR1 is SGHNT and CDR2 is YYREEE (reference sequence). Trimming pared 2 bases from V and 0 bases from J, leaving 8 bases between. CDR3 length equals 14 residues. The DNA of the CDR3 is TGTGCCAGCAGCTTAGGAGGTATGAACACTGAAGCTTTCTTT. It specifies CASSLGGMNTEAFF.

This rearrangement joins TRBV5-1 to TRBJ1-4; D remains ambiguous. The V gene lost 4 bases and the J gene lost 7 bases, with 5 bases spanning the gap. The CDR3 runs to 11 residues. Germline V lookup: CDR1 SGHRS, CDR2 YFSETQ. For the CDR3, the DNA is TGCGCCAGCAGCGCGGGTGAAAAACTGTTTTTT. It yields the protein CASSAGEKLFF.

This chain connects TRBV7-8 to TRBJ2-7; D remains ambiguous. Germline V lookup: CDR1 SGHVS, CDR2 FQNEAQ. The V end was cut by 3 bases, the J end by 7 bases, with 10 bases between. The CDR3 sequence is 12 residues long. CDR3 protein: CASSLGSEEQYF. Here the CDR3 DNA reads TGTGCCAGCAGCTTGGGTTCAGAGGAGCAGTACTTC.

The CDR3 nucleotides read TGCGCCAGCAGCCCTAGCGGGAGGAAGAACACCGGGGAGCTGTTTTTT. Residues: CASSPSGRKNTGELFF. The chain has TRBV5-1 and TRBJ2-2; TRBD2 agrees at 11 bases. The CDR3 runs 16 residues. CDR1 and CDR2 from the germline V gene are SGHRS and YFSETQ. The J segment lost 1 base and the V segment lost 4 bases, leaving 3 bases of the junction unmatched.

The chain carries TRBV5-6 and TRBJ1-5; maybe TRBD1 (6 bases). CDR3 size: 18 residues. V was trimmed by 0 bases and J by 2 bases, leaving 18 bases between them. Germline CDR1 reads SGHDT; CDR2 reads YYEEEE. In DNA form, the CDR3 reads TGTGCCAGCAGCTTGGGTGGGGACAATTTGGGGGGCAATCAGCCCCAGCATTTT. Its translation is CASSLGGDNLGGNQPQHF. The full variable domain, in which reference TRBV5-6 and TRBJ1-5 provide the parts outside the CDR3, is DAGVTQSPTHLIKTRGQQVTLRCSPKSGHDTVSWYQQALGQGPQFIFQYYEEEERQRGNFPDRFSGHQFPNYSSELNVNALLLGDSALYLCASSLGGDNLGGNQPQHFGDGTRLSIL.

This chain connects TRBV5-1 to TRBJ2-5, with 12 nucleotides matching TRBD1. V trimming: 4 bases; J trimming: 5 bases; junction bases outside the gene matches: 6. There are 15 residues in the CDR3. The germline gives CDR1 SGHRS, CDR2 YFSETQ. CDR3 in DNA: TGCGCCAGCAGCCAATCCGGGACAGGGGGCGAGACCCAGTACTTC. It specifies CASSQSGTGGETQYF. The full variable domain, rest sourced from reference TRBV5-1 and TRBJ2-5, is KAGVTQTPRYLIKTRGQQVTLSCSPISGHRSVSWYQQTPGQGLQFLFEYFSETQRNKGNFPGRFSGRQFSNSRSEMNVSTLELGDSALYLCASSQSGTGGETQYFGPGTRLLVL.

The chain couples TRBV7-2 to TRBJ2-5, with D unresolved. This CDR3 region has 14 residues. The germline gives CDR1 SGHTA, CDR2 FQGNSA. V was trimmed by 5 bases and J by 1 base, leaving 11 bases between them. CDR3 protein: CASSQSLVQETQYF. DNA of the CDR3: TGTGCCAGCAGCCAAAGCCTGGTCCAAGAGACCCAGTACTTC.

Comments on this clone: Within the sample, other DNA sequences also encode this same CDR3. This chain joins TRBV5-4 and TRBJ2-5; 9 bases are shared with TRBD1. Trimming at V came to 3 bases and at J to 3 bases, leaving 3 bases not matched to a gene. Germline CDR1 is SGHNT and CDR2 is YYREEE (reference sequence). The CDR3 extends over 14 amino acids. CDR3 sequence reads: CASSSGTGKETQYF. Written as DNA, the CDR3 is TGTGCCAGCAGCTCCGGGACAGGGAAAGAGACCCAGTACTTC.